This is a list of T cell receptor beta chains from one sample in a study of cytomegalovirus exposure and HLA in healthy donors. The repertoire was sequenced with immunoSEQ multiplex PCR; TCRdb's copy has only in-frame clones and lacks some. The sample yields 120,000 to 150,000 clones, more than 80% seen once. Sequencing was carried out using PBMCs. The receptor set was obtained from a woman aged 40 to 50 in good health and CMV-seropositive. CDR3s include the opening cysteine and the closing phenylalanine or tryptophan. Clone size is given for some rows only: seen once, a few or many times, or a class if the clone is expanded.

clone size,V gene,J gene,CDR3 protein
NA,TRBV10-3,TRBJ2-7,CAISEYRTGLEQYF
NA,TRBV19,TRBJ1-2,CASSWDRGLYGYTF
NA,TRBV7-2,TRBJ2-5,CASSRRVLVGETQYF
few,TRBV4-1,TRBJ1-4,CASSYLQGSNEKLFF
NA,TRBV7-9,TRBJ2-1,CASSLGGADNEQFF
NA,TRBV9,TRBJ2-1,CASSQGLAGGKFF
NA,TRBV5-1,TRBJ2-3,CASSLGTRSDTQYF
NA,TRBV6-5,TRBJ2-1,CASSLTGGAGNEQFF
NA,TRBV5-6,TRBJ2-7,CASSWDDRGRYEQYF
NA,TRBV6-4,TRBJ1-1,CASSDYRLGATEAFF
NA,TRBV14,TRBJ2-7,CASSQAGIRQYF
few,TRBV10-3,TRBJ2-5,CAISDKETQYF
NA,TRBV7-8,TRBJ2-7,CASSLGFGTAYEQYF
NA,TRBV7-2,TRBJ1-6,CASSFPGSPLHF
NA,TRBV28,TRBJ2-2,CASYLSGSDTGELFF
NA,TRBV9,TRBJ2-3,CASTLTSGSTDTQYF
NA,TRBV7-9,TRBJ2-5,CASHKLALETQYF
NA,TRBV30,TRBJ2-1,CAWSWSSGGNEQFF
few,TRBV29-1,TRBJ2-7,CSVGHGVYEQYF
NA,TRBV27,TRBJ1-5,CASSRGMAGNQPQHF
NA,TRBV9,TRBJ1-1,CASSLTGGRTEAFF
NA,TRBV7-8,TRBJ2-1,CASSPDREEQFF
NA,TRBV5-1,TRBJ2-1,CASSLVLAGGPNEQFF
NA,TRBV5-7,TRBJ2-7,CASSLGLGGFSVSGHEQYF
NA,TRBV7-2,TRBJ2-7,CASGVTGWNEQYF
NA,TRBV10-3,TRBJ2-4,CAISENPGGIAKNIQYF